Below, one T cell receptor beta chain is given with its context. Its target is not known. The assay was immunoSEQ multiplex PCR, and TCRdb's table has in-frame clones only and misses some. Seen here are over 400,000 clones, 90% to 97% observed once, and the top ten hold about 0.068%. V dropped 7 bases and J dropped 3 bases, with 18 bases sitting between them. The CDR3 is 15 residues long. The germline CDR1 and CDR2 sequences are MNHEY and SVGAGI. CD45RA+ naive and CD45RA-negative memory subsets were separated from CD4+ cells. This specimen belongs to a study of shared clonotypes between healthy human individuals. Study-level background: There were three CD4 naive, three CD4 memory, two CD8 naive and one CD8 memory plates per donor. Study findings and constraints: The sole specimen, blood, was sampled, and tissue repertoires likely differ.

The chain recombines TRBV6-5 with TRBJ1-2; a weak D match, TRBD1 (6 bases). The sample comprised naive CD4+ T cells sorted from blood. Regarding subset: CD45RA+ positively selected. The receptor was derived from a woman between 25 and 40 years old in good health. The CDR3 loop reads CASTNPGRGDYGYTF. As DNA, the CDR3 is TGTGCCAGCACCAATCCCGGCAGGGGTGACTATGGCTACACCTTC.